This T cell receptor (beta chain) was profiled in a study of T cell responses to AZD1222 COVID-19 vaccine. Study overall: The analysis combined second doses at about 4 or about 12 weeks. Study results and limitations: The donor group comprised mostly white British people and more females; the analysis possibly underestimated clonal diversity. Repertoire sampling happened only post peak T cell response. The reported proportion of spike-specific TCRs targeting unmutated variant regions was nearly half.

Per germline, CDR1 LGHNA and CDR2 YNFKEQ. The CDR3 has 15 residues. The J segment lost 4 bases and the V segment lost 5 bases, leaving 10 bases of the junction unmatched. Clones were read by immunoSEQ multiplex PCR, and TCRdb kept only the in-frame ones, dropping some. The profile shows 110,000 to 150,000 clones, 85% to 95% of them singletons. This clone is a singleton in its sample. Its target is not known. The V call is TRBV4-2, the J call TRBJ1-1; 7 bases fit TRBD1. The sequence derives from an adult in good health. Sequences were derived from peripheral blood, sampled on day 0 of AZD1222 vaccination. DNA for the CDR3: TGTGCCAGCAGCACCCTACAGGGGCGCCGCACTGAAGCTTTCTTT. Translation: CASSTLQGRRTEAFF.